These 7 T cell receptor beta chains were sequenced from one sample in a study of prognosis after radiotherapy for stage I lung cancer. The study amplified the TCR beta CDR3 region from genomic DNA. This amplification was carried out by two rounds of multiplex PCR. The first PCR round targeted every TRBV and TRBJ gene with specific primers. TCRdb re-analysed the multiplex PCR reads in MiXCR, keeping a single row per CDR3 protein. The table shows around 60,000 distinct CDR3 sequences, with less than 30% occurring only once. The sample here was PBMCs, taken before or after stereotactic body radiation therapy (not recorded which). The origin of the receptors is a donor of 50 years or more with non-small cell lung cancer.

This clonotype appeared many times. The rearrangement uses TRBV6-4 and TRBJ1-2; no clear D. The V gene's germline CDR1 is MRHNA and CDR2 SNTAGT. The germline V and J ends were trimmed by 6 bases and 8 bases, with 16 bases remaining between them. CDR3 length: 13 residues. The CDR3 bases are TGTGCCAGCAGACCGAAGGACCGCCGAGGCTACACCTTC. It translates to CASRPKDRRGYTF.

Of note for this clonotype: This could be a read error, since a much larger clone is one nucleotide away. The chain couples TRBV6-2 or TRBV6-3 to TRBJ1-1; tentatively, D is TRBD1 (6 bases). CDR3 length equals 15 residues. CDR1 and CDR2 from the germline V gene are MNHEY and SVGEGT. In DNA form, the CDR3 reads TGTACCAGCAGTTACTCGATCTCAGGGGCCACTGAAGCTTTCTTT. Protein: CTSSYSISGATEAFF.

With respect to this clonotype: The junction differs from germline at one of its ends, possibly a read error. V is TRBV6-1 and J is TRBJ2-1; D gene unclear. The CDR3 runs to 15 residues. Germline values: CDR1 MNHNS, CDR2 SASEGT. Written as DNA, the CDR3 is TGTGCCAGCAGTTCCGTGGGTAGCTCCTACAATGAGCATTTCTTC. This gives the protein CASSSVGSSYNEHFF.

With respect to this clonotype: Mismatch with germline at one junction end may stem from a read error. The chain has TRBV6-5 and TRBJ2-7, with D tentatively TRBD1 (6 bases). Germline V gene lookup returns CDR1 MNHEY and CDR2 SVGAGI. The CDR3 runs 15 residues. This chain's CDR3 is CSSIQGTPFTYEQHF. The DNA for the CDR3 is TGTTCCAGCATCCAAGGGACACCGTTTACCTACGAGCAGCACTTC.

About this clonotype itself: Germline is not matched at one junction end, which may reflect a read error. The genes are TRBV6-1 and TRBJ2-3, with TRBD1 matching 8 bases. This CDR3 has 15 residues. The germline V gene has CDR1 MNHNS and CDR2 SASEGT. For the CDR3, the DNA is TGTGCCAGCACACCACAGGGGGACGTCGCTGATACGAAGTATTTT. Translation gives CASTPQGDVADTKYF.

Ten or more counts support this clonotype. The chain couples TRBV11-3 to TRBJ1-1, with D uncertain. The CDR3 sequence is 13 residues long. Germline V CDR1 and CDR2: SGHNT, YENEEA. Trimming took off 1 base at V and 0 bases at J, with 3 bases between the two ends. The CDR3 nucleotides read TGTGCCAGCAGCTTAGCCGTGAACACTGAAGCTTTCTTT. This codes for CASSLAVNTEAFF. Full variable domain (remainder filled in from reference TRBV11-3 and TRBJ1-1): EAGVVQSPRYKIIEKKQPVAFWCNPISGHNTLYWYLQNLGQGPELLIRYENEEAVDDSQLPKDRFSAERLKGVDSTLKIQPAELGDSAVYLCASSLAVNTEAFFGQGTRLTVV.

In its sample, this clonotype was seen many times. A read error is likely, as this CDR3 ends without the conserved phenylalanine or tryptophan. This chain joins TRBV2 and TRBJ2-7; unclear D gene. This CDR3 has 12 residues. The V end was cut by 3 bases, the J end by 0 bases, with 3 bases between. Germline CDR1 is SNHLY and CDR2 is FYNNEI. In DNA form, the CDR3 reads TGTGCCAGCAGTGACAGCTCCTACGAGCAGTACCTC. Amino acid sequence: CASSDSSYEQYL.